This record looks at one T cell receptor (beta chain) sequence and its context. Its antigen is still unknown. Donors had no recently reported acute infections or vaccinations and were HIV-negative. TCRdb's table, derived via immunoSEQ multiplex PCR, lists solely in-frame clones and lacks some. Among some 680,000 clones, around four fifths were seen once, and the ten largest hold around 2%. The data were taken from a study of shared clonotypes between healthy human individuals. The study's findings and limits: Unshared clonotypes carried lower generation probabilities than those common to all four donors.

The CDR3 loop spans 13 amino acids. Trimming removed 9 bases at V and 2 bases at J, with 13 bases between. The V gene's germline CDR1 is MDHEN and CDR2 SYDVKM. The clonotype was recovered from a woman aged 30 to 39 in good health. This chain connects TRBV28 to TRBJ1-1, with D possibly TRBD1 on 5 matching bases. The material sequenced was memory CD4+ T cells sorted from blood. The subset was: CD45RA-negative fraction. CDR3 DNA: TGTGCCAGGGAAGGGGAATTCAACACTGAAGCTTTCTTT. Its translation is CAREGEFNTEAFF.